The present entry profiles one T cell receptor beta chain with its context. The antigen this receptor binds is unknown. Within one base of it there is no much larger clone, and no base qualities were kept. The method behind the library was the immunoSEQ multiplex PCR assay. The multiplex PCR relied on a mix of 60 forward primers for TCR Vbeta segments and 13 reverse primers for TCR Jbeta segments. The CDR3 region of rearranged TCR beta genes was amplified from genomic DNA with a multiplex PCR assay. The amplified TCR beta libraries were sequenced on the Illumina HiSeq System as 87-base-pair reads. From the authors' description of their analysis: A later analysis tallied roughly 80 million unique TCR beta chains across the approximately 670 repertoires, and approximately 11 million of those chains were shared by two or more donors. Raw reads were error-corrected and collapsed into unique sequences with a nearest-neighbor algorithm that merged closely related sequences to remove PCR and sequencing errors. V, D and J gene segments were assigned by aligning CDR3 sequences to IMGT reference sequences. Each retained sequence needed at least a six-nucleotide match to both a V gene segment and a J gene segment. Rearrangements were classified as productive when the CDR3 lacked stop codons and remained in frame with V and J, and all other rearrangements were classified as non-productive. CDR3 was defined by IMGT convention, running from the second conserved V-encoded cysteine to the conserved J-encoded phenylalanine. In an earlier analysis of roughly 610 of the donors, sequences lacking an unambiguous match to a single V gene segment were excluded. An earlier analysis of a few hundred of the donors called V segments functional above 56.7% productive rearrangements and segregating when the between-donor standard deviation exceeded 5%. To diagnose cytomegalovirus status from the catalog of TCR beta chain sequences, a statistical classification framework was built. V and J gene assignment, in a later analysis, came from comparing TCR nucleotide sequences with IMGT/GENE-DB human TR gene sequences. The TCRdist pipeline was used in a later analysis to assign CDR3 sequences and most-parsimonious VDJ recombination scenarios. In a later analysis, every TCR beta chain was defined by the combination of its CDR3 amino acid sequence and its V-gene family, and reads without a unique V-gene family were dropped. To address suspected cross-contamination and a sequencing artifact, a later analysis removed 550 to 750 highly shared, low-generation-probability nucleotide sequences. In a later analysis, a clonal expansion index was calculated for each public chain from normalized within-repertoire ranks of inferred template counts. In a later analysis, generation probabilities were computed with a VDJ recombination model fitted to out-of-frame rearrangements, and the resulting probabilities were checked against IGoR. In a later analysis, TCR-TCR, TCR-HLA and TCR-CMV co-occurrence was scored with hypergeometric tests, and a repertoire-size bias correction was applied to TCR pairs. False discovery rates were estimated in a later analysis by permuting HLA or CMV assignments 20 times. In a later analysis, co-occurring TCRs were grouped with DBSCAN, and TCRdist sequence similarity was added when clustering was performed within HLA-allele-positive subsets. Repertoires with fewer than 30,000 or more than 120,000 public chains, plus five repertoires with anomalous nucleotide sharing, were excluded from co-occurrence clustering. The table was pulled from immuneACCESS by TCRdb, which kept in-frame rearrangements only. Such tables lose some clones; where checked, under half of the loss comes from unresolved V genes, and the rest has no known cause. V, J and clone size were drawn from that table, and D and trimming were deduced from the DNA. Across this sample there are 95,000 to 110,000 clones, with approximately 70% seen only once. 3% to 4% of the sample is held by the ten biggest clonotypes.

This entry belongs to a study of cytomegalovirus exposure and HLA in healthy donors (dated by TCRdb to about 2017). With regard to the full study: An earlier analysis of around 600 of the donors reported approximately 270 Gb of sequence data and 100 million to 140 million unique TCR beta sequences from roughly 200 million T cells. About 310 gigabases of sequencing data and 80 million or so unique TCR sequences were included in an early release covering about 700 HLA-typed donors. The genetic ancestry cluster associated with self-reported Caucasian donors included roughly 84% of the roughly 360 genotyped donors. The study aimed to test whether cataloging public T cell receptors could reveal signatures of past pathogen exposure. Using immunosequencing, the study profiled T cell repertoires from approximately 700 subjects and related those repertoires to cytomegalovirus serostatus. In addition to the first cohort of 666 subjects, a separate validation cohort of approximately 130 different subjects was used. The study combined high-throughput TCR immunosequencing, statistical association of individual TCRs with disease status, and machine learning to predict cytomegalovirus infection status. A later analysis re-examined previously published TCR beta repertoires from several hundred donors and added high-resolution HLA genotyping to investigate patterns of TCR occurrence. Rather than drawing on any new phenotypic data, the later analysis identified candidate immune exposures from TCR beta sequences and the way those sequences occurred across donors. In an earlier analysis of 500 to 650 of the donors, high-throughput TCR beta sequencing was used to judge whether each TCR beta V gene segment behaved as functional or pseudogenic. Alongside the repertoire data, information on donor age, sex, ethnicity and CMV serostatus was compiled. A later genetic analysis took genome-wide SNP genotypes for about three fifths of the 666 donors and used that subset as a discovery cohort. All discovery cohort repertoires had been generated on a single sequencing platform. HLA typing included class I and class II loci at four-digit resolution. The number of donors typed differed by locus, with roughly 620-630 for A, B, C, DRB1 and DQB1, about 500 for DQA1, about 610 for DPA1, and 400 to 490 for DPB1. Four or five DR-DQ haplotypes were handled as single units for association and clustering because linkage in the cohort was strong. Across some 400 genotyped donors of the cohort, an average of approximately 200,000 unique TCR beta nucleotide sequences per donor were sequenced, and roughly 18% of those sequences were non-productive.

The cohort consisted of 670 or so healthy bone marrow donors. Cohort members were all nominally healthy when sampled, although unrecorded immune exposures were likely present. The donor was CMV seronegative and belonged to the group of approximately 320 seronegative cohort members. A peripheral blood sample was provided by each donor, and peripheral blood mononuclear cells were used for TCR beta sequencing. The Qiagen DNeasy Blood Extraction Kit was used to extract genomic DNA from the blood cell samples. What the authors observed across the whole study: An earlier analysis of approximately 530 of the donors showed that most TCR beta V segments appeared in productive rearrangements either about 87% or about 30% of the time, which broadly matched IMGT annotations. Three of the identified cytomegalovirus-associated TCR beta chains were confirmed in vitro to be specific for cytomegalovirus antigens. A later genetic analysis reported fewer N-insertions in productive TCRs among donors in an Asian-associated ancestry cluster than the approximately 670-donor mean. The study listed 164 TCR beta chains as associated with cytomegalovirus. Because HLA typing was unavailable for some donors at each locus, only the typed subset was used in association tests. V-gene and J-gene trimming of TCR beta chains was associated with a missense DCLRE1C variant in a later genetic analysis, and the association was replicated in an independent cohort. According to the authors, the approach could potentially be generalized to other disease states and immunological phenotypes. Most TCR sequences were observed very rarely across donors, whereas some public TCRs were present in many individuals. Linkage disequilibrium might explain the correlated functional status among segregating V segments, but an unknown experimental factor could not be ruled out. In a later analysis, HLA-associated TCR beta chains were found to be more clonally expanded and to have lower generation probabilities than equally common non-associated chains. CMV serostatus was the only immune exposure information available for the cohort. A later analysis associated 15,000 to 20,000 TCR beta sequences with specific HLA alleles at a false discovery rate of 0.05. The 87-base-pair reads could not distinguish some IMGT-functional V segments, including TRBV6-2 and TRBV6-3, so those segments were excluded. A later analysis found that most CMV-associated TCR beta chains appeared HLA-restricted, with HLA associations seemingly driven largely by CMV exposure. A cluster of highly shared sequence variants was judged likely to be a technical artifact of the sequencing pipeline. Strong co-occurrence of HLA alleles, especially DR and DQ, made assigning TCR associations to individual alleles difficult. A later analysis found that TCR association rates varied across HLA loci, with DRB1 alleles showing the most associated TCRs and HLA-C alleles the fewest. The earlier analysis of nearly 600 of the donors excluded over 15 rarely observed V segments, including chromosome 9 orphons, because counts were too low. In a later analysis, several top co-occurrence clusters were reported to appear linked to parvovirus B19, influenza, CMV and Epstein-Barr virus. The classifier was reported to diagnose cytomegalovirus status with high specificity and sensitivity in both the original and validation cohorts. Roughly uniform sequencing depth across donors was assumed in presence/absence analyses, although this assumption may not hold. In this cohort, only TCR beta chains were sequenced, and detectable features were limited by the absence of alpha or paired-chain data. A further reported finding was that TCR beta sequences accurately predicted the HLA-A and HLA-B alleles for most subjects in the first cohort.

The germline V and J ends show losses of 4 bases and 2 bases respectively, and no gene match explains 6 bases of the junction. According to the germline V gene, CDR1 reads SGHVS and CDR2 reads FQNEAQ. The CDR3 runs 15 amino acids, cysteine and phenylalanine included. Just the 45-base CDR3 DNA is kept, in frame starting at base 1. Source material: PBMCs. The sequence derives from a woman in her fifties or sixties in good health and CMV-seronegative. This chain is built from TRBV7-8 and TRBJ1-2, and TRBD1 matches 8 of the central bases. In nucleotides, the sequence is TGTGCCAGCAGCTCCCGACAGGGGTCGAACTATGGCTACACCTTC. This gives the protein CASSSRQGSNYGYTF. With all but the CDR3 taken from the reference TRBV7-8 and TRBJ1-2 genes, the full variable domain is: GAGVSQSPRYKVAKRGQDVALRCDPISGHVSLFWYQQALGQGPEFLTYFQNEAQLDKSGLPSDRFFAERPEGSVSTLKIQRTQQEDSAVYLCASSSRQGSNYGYTFGSGTRLTVV.